The 25 T cell receptor beta chains below were found in one sample sequenced in a study of blood T cells in healthy people across ages. Primers used in a second PCR of about 7 to 12 cycles were a sample-barcoded 5' primer and a J-beta primer mix. Via MiXCR, TCRdb re-called the 5' RACE reads, giving one row per CDR3 protein. The sample has 850,000 to 1,000,000 distinct CDR3 sequences; roughly 52% are singletons. The sequenced sample was blood. The receptors derive from a man aged 30 to 45 in good health.

A single count supports this clonotype. The chain joins TRBV4-1 to TRBJ1-2; D might be TRBD1 (5 bases). CDR1 and CDR2 (germline): MGHRA, YSYEKL. The CDR3 has 15 residues. V lost 4 bases and J 8 bases, leaving 20 bases between the germline ends. The CDR3 nucleotides are TGCGCCAGCAGCCTGCCGCCCGGGGGAGTGGAAGGCTACACCTTC. Amino acid sequence: CASSLPPGGVEGYTF.

The rearrangement links TRBV6-1 to TRBJ2-1; D may be TRBD1 or TRBD2 (5 bases each). Germline V lookup: CDR1 MNHNS, CDR2 SASEGT. The V gene lost 6 bases and the J gene lost 4 bases, with 16 bases spanning the gap. The length of the CDR3 is 15 residues. The CDR3 DNA follows: TGTGCCAGCAGGGGTCAGGGACGGGTTTACAATGAGCAGTTCTTC. Translation: CASRGQGRVYNEQFF.

The V call is TRBV20-1, the J call TRBJ1-6, with 8 positions matching TRBD1. This CDR3 region has 15 residues. V lost 5 bases, J lost 10 bases, and 13 bases stayed unmatched. Germline assignment: CDR1 DFQATT and CDR2 SNEGSKA (reference sequence). The CDR3 is CSARKTGAESSPLHF. The DNA of the CDR3 is TGCAGTGCTCGAAAGACAGGGGCAGAGTCATCACCCCTCCACTTT.

The chain employs TRBV6-5 and TRBJ2-7; D is possibly TRBD1 or TRBD2 (5 bases each). The germline gives CDR1 MNHEY, CDR2 SVGAGI. This CDR3 region has 14 residues. Between the trimmed V and J ends, which lost 1 base and 7 bases, there was a span of 14 bases. CDR3 residues: CASSYLGPRVEQYF. CDR3 in DNA: TGTGCCAGCAGTTACTTGGGACCGAGGGTTGAGCAGTACTTC.

The J gene is TRBJ1-3, the V gene TRBV4-1, with no clear D. CDR3 length: 17 amino acids. Germline V CDR1 and CDR2: MGHRA, YSYEKL. V was pared by 0 bases and J by 4 bases, with 16 bases between. The CDR3 loop is CASSQEGGSLGGNTIYF. Here the CDR3 DNA reads TGCGCCAGCAGCCAAGAAGGCGGTTCTTTGGGGGGAAACACCATATATTTT.

The chain links TRBV7-9 to TRBJ1-2; 9 bases match TRBD1. V gave up 4 bases and J gave up 4 bases; unmatched junction bases: 7. Germline V gene data show CDR1 as SEHNR and CDR2 as FQNEAQ (reference sequence). The CDR3 totals 15 residues. CDR3 nucleotides: TGTGCCAGCAGCTCCGGACAGGGGACGGGCTATGGCTACACCTTC. Its protein product is CASSSGQGTGYGYTF.

On this clonotype itself: A clone one base away is much larger, so this may be a read error. The rearrangement uses TRBV29-1 and TRBJ2-3; 8 nucleotides agree with TRBD1. The CDR3 totals 14 residues. V trimming: 7 bases; J trimming: 4 bases; junction bases outside the gene matches: 10. The germline CDR1 and CDR2 sequences are SQVTM and ANQGSEA. The CDR3: CSGNVDRAPDTQYF. CDR3 in DNA: TGCAGCGGGAACGTGGACAGGGCCCCAGATACGCAGTATTTT.

The rearrangement joins TRBV4-1 to TRBJ1-2; perhaps TRBD1 as D (6 bases). Germline V gene lookup returns CDR1 MGHRA and CDR2 YSYEKL. The V gene lost 0 bases and the J gene lost 2 bases, with 10 bases spanning the gap. This CDR3 is 15 amino acids long. Written as DNA, the CDR3 is TGCGCCAGCAGCCAAGAGGGGGCAGGGAACTATGGCTACACCTTC. Residues: CASSQEGAGNYGYTF.

The gene calls are TRBV5-6 and TRBJ1-2; D is possibly TRBD1 (5 bases). This CDR3 region has 15 residues. Germline CDR1 is SGHDT and CDR2 is YYEEEE. Trimming cost V 0 bases and J 0 bases, with 9 bases left between them. The CDR3 region is CASSLGVGPNYGYTF. CDR3 DNA sequence: TGTGCCAGCAGCTTGGGTGTGGGACCTAACTATGGCTACACCTTC.

The CDR3 spells CASSSNGGPGTDTQYF. For the CDR3, the DNA is TGTGCCAGCTCATCGAACGGGGGCCCCGGCACAGATACGCAGTATTTT. The rearrangement joins TRBV18 to TRBJ2-3; the D call may be TRBD1 or TRBD2 (6 bases each). This CDR3 is 16 amino acids long. Trimming cost V 5 bases and J 1 base, with 16 bases left between them. Germline V gives CDR1 KGHSH, CDR2 LQKENI.

This clonotype has just a few counts. The chain combines TRBV7-8 with TRBJ2-7, with a weak D call TRBD1 (6 bases). CDR1 is SGHVS and CDR2 is FQNEAQ in the germline V gene. The CDR3 covers 12 residues. V shed 7 bases and J shed 6 bases, with 13 bases lying between them. Written as DNA, the CDR3 is TGTGCCAGCACCGAGGACAGTAGCGAGCAGTACTTC. Protein: CASTEDSSEQYF.

This chain connects TRBV2 to TRBJ1-1, with D unresolved. Germline V lookup: CDR1 SNHLY, CDR2 FYNNEI. Trimming took off 5 bases at V and 2 bases at J, with 21 bases between the two ends. The CDR3 has 17 residues. The CDR3 region is CASSPLTSGSGNTEAFF. The CDR3 region has the DNA TGTGCCAGCAGTCCCCTCACGTCGGGGTCGGGTAACACTGAAGCTTTCTTT.

V gene TRBV7-9 combines with J gene TRBJ2-1, with 13 bases identical to TRBD2. This CDR3 spans 14 amino acids. Trimming removed 5 bases from V and 15 bases from J; junction bases left unmatched: 10. Germline values: CDR1 SEHNR, CDR2 FQNEAQ (reference sequence). CDR3 DNA: TGTGCCAGCAGCCAATTACTAGCGGGGGGGCTCTTGTTCTTC. It codes for CASSQLLAGGLLFF.

Only a few counts were recorded for this clonotype. The chain couples TRBV6-6 to TRBJ1-1; unclear D gene. CDR3 length: 14 residues. Deletions cut 7 bases from V and 1 base from J, with 13 bases between. The germline V gene has CDR1 MNHNY and CDR2 SVGAGI (reference sequence). The CDR3 here is CASTLTSPNTEAFF. In DNA form, the CDR3 reads TGTGCCAGCACTCTGACATCTCCGAACACTGAAGCTTTCTTT.

V and J are TRBV6-2 or TRBV6-3 and TRBJ2-3; TRBD2 aligns across 9 bases. CDR1 is MNHEY, CDR2 SVGEGT, per germline. The V gene end was trimmed by 0 bases and the J gene end by 3 bases; junction bases not matched to a gene: 4. The CDR3 consists of 16 residues. CDR3 in DNA: TGTGCCAGCAGTTACTCGGAGGGACTAGCAACAGATACGCAGTATTTT. Its translation: CASSYSEGLATDTQYF.

This rearrangement joins TRBV3-1 to TRBJ2-2; 9 bases align to TRBD1. Trimming removed 5 bases from V and 4 bases from J; junction bases left unmatched: 5. The CDR3 runs 15 residues. Germline CDR1 LGHDT, CDR2 YNNKEL (reference sequence). The DNA for the CDR3 is TGTGCCAGCAGCGAGGACAGGGGTGGCACCGGGGAGCTGTTTTTT. Amino acids: CASSEDRGGTGELFF.

Only a few counts were recorded for this clonotype. The chain recombines TRBV3-1 with TRBJ2-7; D perhaps matches TRBD1 (6 bases). Trimming shortened V by 7 bases and J by 2 bases, and 15 bases separated the two germline ends. Germline CDR1 and CDR2: LGHDT and YNNKEL (reference sequence). The CDR3 has 14 amino acids. The CDR3 sequence: CASNPPGHPYEQYF. In DNA form, the CDR3 reads TGTGCCAGCAACCCACCGGGACACCCCTACGAGCAGTACTTC.

In this sample, this clonotype turned up many times. The chain employs TRBV6-2 or TRBV6-3 and TRBJ2-1; the D gene is possibly TRBD2 (6 bases). The CDR3 contains 15 residues. Germline V gene lookup returns CDR1 MNHEY and CDR2 SVGEGT. Trimming stripped 4 bases from V and 9 bases from J, with 19 bases between. CDR3 sequence (DNA): TGTGCCAGCAGTTTCCTATCGGACTCGGAGGGTGAGCAGTTCTTC. It translates to CASSFLSDSEGEQFF.

The count of this clonotype is one. The CDR3 nucleotides are TGTGCCAGCAGTTGGGGCAGGGGGCGAGCAAACACCATATATTTT. Its protein is CASSWGRGRANTIYF. The chain employs TRBV12-3 or TRBV12-4 and TRBJ1-3; 8 bases align to TRBD1. The CDR3 has 15 residues. V dropped 4 bases and J dropped 6; count of bases not matched to a gene: 8.

Written as DNA, the CDR3 is TGTGCCAGCAGTCGGCCGAACAGCAGCAATCAGCCCCAGCATTTT. Translation: CASSRPNSSNQPQHF. V is TRBV28 and J is TRBJ1-5, with D hard to call. Per the germline V gene, CDR1 is MDHEN and CDR2 is SYDVKM. Trimming stripped 5 bases from V and 1 base from J, with 12 bases between. The CDR3 contains 15 residues.

This clonotype was observed once. The chain carries TRBV28 and TRBJ1-2, with D perhaps matching TRBD1 (5 bases). Trimming took off 5 bases at V and 6 bases at J, with 10 bases between the two ends. The CDR3 is made up of 12 amino acids. From germline, CDR1 is MDHEN and CDR2 SYDVKM. CDR3 coding DNA: TGTGCCAGCAGTGCCTACAGGAATGGCTACACCTTC. Translating gives CASSAYRNGYTF.

The chain couples TRBV9 to TRBJ2-7, with TRBD2 as a possible D gene (5 bases). This CDR3 contains 13 residues. The germline V gene encodes CDR1 SGDLS and CDR2 YYNGEE. Trimming removed 0 bases from V and 6 bases from J, with 10 bases in between. The CDR3 loop is CASSVAGIGEQYF. CDR3 nucleotide sequence: TGTGCCAGCAGCGTAGCGGGGATAGGCGAGCAGTACTTC.

The rearrangement links TRBV5-5 to TRBJ2-3; D is perhaps TRBD2 (5 bases). Germline assignment: CDR1 SGHKS and CDR2 YYEKEE (reference sequence). The CDR3 runs 15 residues. The ends were cut back, 1 base at V and 4 bases at J, with 13 bases in the middle. In DNA, the CDR3 is TGTGCCAGCAGCTTGTTCGGAGGCCCGGCAGATACGCAGTATTTT. As protein: CASSLFGGPADTQYF.

A remark on this clonotype: The junction differs from germline at one of its ends, possibly a read error. The chain uses TRBV10-3 and TRBJ2-1, with D perhaps TRBD1 or TRBD2 (5 bases each). The CDR3 totals 15 residues. The germline CDR1 and CDR2 sequences are ENHRY and SYGVKD. The CDR3 reads CAIREGQGSYNEQFF. The CDR3 DNA is TGTGCCATCCGTGAGGGGCAGGGATCCTACAATGAGCAGTTCTTC.

The V call is TRBV2, the J call TRBJ2-7; TRBD2 might be the D (7 bases). The J call may be mistaken, given a closer DNA end match to TRBJ2-5. This CDR3 comprises 16 residues. Germline V gene data show CDR1 as SNHLY and CDR2 as FYNNEI. The CDR3 loop is CASSEEGRGAVKTQYF. The CDR3 nucleotides are TGTGCCAGCAGTGAAGAAGGACGGGGGGCTGTCAAGACCCAGTACTTC.